Given below is one T cell receptor (beta chain) in context. This sample is drawn from a study of blood T cell repertoires in COVID-19. Whole-study context: Specimens from acute and convalescent COVID-19 originated in the United States, Italy and Spain.

Per the original methods: Reference gene primer amplification in the assay estimated nucleated cell counts. TCRdb's table, derived via immunoSEQ multiplex PCR, lists solely in-frame clones and lacks some. V and J calls and clone size come straight from that table; D and trimming were deduced from the DNA. Of about 180,000 clones detected, about 81% appear once; the ten largest clones hold 10% to 15%. Germline lookup yields CDR1 SGHAT and CDR2 FQNNGV. V shed 7 bases, J shed 4 bases, and the junction held 11 bases outside the gene matches. The CDR3 totals 15 residues. This clonotype was obtained from a woman at least 80 years old with COVID-19, enrolled during active disease. Sequenced input: peripheral blood. This chain links TRBV11-2 with TRBJ2-7; 9 bases align to TRBD1. CDR3 bases: TGTGCCAGCACCGTTACCGGGACAGGGATATACGAGCAGTACTTC. It is translated as CASTVTGTGIYEQYF.